Below are 22 T cell receptor beta chains sequenced from a single sample in a study of OX40 agonist ivuxolimab in advanced cancers. Only in-frame clones appear in the TCRdb table, and some are missing; sequencing was by immunoSEQ multiplex PCR. This sample has around 40,000 clones, with 88% found just once. This specimen consisted of CD4+ or CD8+ T cells sorted from blood, obtained in a trial of the OX40 agonist ivuxolimab. The receptors come from an adult with an advanced solid tumor such as melanoma, head and neck, liver or kidney cancer.

The J gene is TRBJ2-7, the V gene TRBV14; D is uncertain. Germline loops: CDR1 SGHDN, CDR2 FVKESK. Trimming left V 1 base short and J 3 bases short, with 10 bases between. The CDR3 totals 14 residues. CDR3 sequence (DNA): TGTGCCAGCAGCCAAGGGCTGGTCCTCTACGAGCAGTACTTC. This sequence encodes CASSQGLVLYEQYF. The full variable domain, completed using reference TRBV14 and TRBJ2-7, is EAGVTQFPSHSVIEKGQTVTLRCDPISGHDNLYWYRRVMGKEIKFLLHFVKESKQDESGMPNNRFLAERTGGTYSTLKVQPAELEDSGVYFCASSQGLVLYEQYFGPGTRLTVT.

The chain employs TRBV2 and TRBJ2-2, with D perhaps matching TRBD2 (5 bases). This CDR3 is 14 amino acids long. With 7 bases removed from V and 4 bases from J, the gap between germline ends came to 13 bases. The germline V gene encodes CDR1 SNHLY and CDR2 FYNNEI. The CDR3 DNA sequence: TGTGCCAGCATCGGAGGTAGCCTCACCGGGGAGCTGTTTTTT. It encodes CASIGGSLTGELFF. Together with reference TRBV2 and TRBJ2-2, the CDR3 gives the full variable domain: EPEVTQTPSHQVTQMGQEVILRCVPISNHLYFYWYRQILGQKVEFLVSFYNNEISEKSEIFDDQFSVERPDGSNFTLKIRSTKLEDSAMYFCASIGGSLTGELFFGEGSRLTVL.

This rearrangement joins TRBV7-9 to TRBJ2-3, with 9 bases identical to TRBD2. The J segment lost 3 bases and the V segment lost 6 bases, leaving 13 bases of the junction unmatched. The CDR3 is 17 residues long. Germline loops: CDR1 SEHNR, CDR2 FQNEAQ (reference sequence). The CDR3 DNA reads TGTGCCAGCAGTTTTCGGCGGGGGGGCCTTAGGACAGATACGCAGTATTTT. Translated: CASSFRRGGLRTDTQYF.

The chain combines TRBV6-4 with TRBJ1-2; D is undetermined. The V end lost 6 bases, the J end lost 4 bases, and 3 bases lay between the germline ends. Germline V gives CDR1 MRHNA, CDR2 SNTAGT. This CDR3 comprises 10 residues. CDR3 DNA sequence: TGTGCCAGCAGACCCTATGGCTACACCTTC. Protein: CASRPYGYTF.

The chain links TRBV7-9 to TRBJ2-7; perhaps D is TRBD1 or TRBD2 (5 bases each). The V gene's germline CDR1 is SEHNR and CDR2 FQNEAQ (reference sequence). This CDR3 region has 16 residues. V lost 5 bases, J lost 3 bases, and 20 bases lay in between. The CDR3: CASSESPPGTYYEQYF. CDR3 nucleotides: TGTGCCAGCAGCGAATCCCCCCCGGGGACCTACTACGAGCAGTACTTC.

This clone was seen once. The chain links TRBV6-6 to TRBJ2-1; D gene uncertain. V lost 6 bases and J 8 bases, leaving 17 bases between the germline ends. In germline, CDR1 is MNHNY, CDR2 SVGAGI (reference sequence). The CDR3 loop spans 14 amino acids. CDR3 sequence (DNA): TGTGCCAGCAGCCCGACCCCTTATAAGGATGAGCAGTTCTTC. It codes for CASSPTPYKDEQFF.

This chain links TRBV5-1 with TRBJ1-2; no clear D. Trimming removed 5 bases at V and 8 bases at J, with 10 bases between. CDR3 length: 11 amino acids. Germline CDR1 reads SGHRS; CDR2 reads YFSETQ. DNA of the CDR3: TGCGCCAGCAGGGCAGCCGCGGGCTACACCTTC. Translated, it gives CASRAAAGYTF.

The V and J genes are TRBV5-4 and TRBJ2-7; 8 bases fit TRBD1. The length of the CDR3 is 15 residues. Germline CDR1 and CDR2: SGHNT and YYREEE (reference sequence). After removal of 0 bases from V and 4 bases from J, the junction contained 6 bases not matched to a gene. CDR3 sequence reads: CASSLAGQGLYEQYF. For the CDR3, the DNA is TGTGCCAGCAGCTTGGCCGGACAGGGATTATACGAGCAGTACTTC.

The V gene is TRBV7-2, the J gene TRBJ2-1, with unresolved D. V was trimmed by 2 bases and J by 8 bases, leaving 10 bases between them. CDR1 is SGHTA and CDR2 is FQGNSA in the germline V gene. The CDR3 is 13 amino acids. The CDR3 loop reads CASSLWGGDEQFF. The CDR3 coding sequence is TGTGCCAGCAGCTTATGGGGTGGCGATGAGCAGTTCTTC.

This chain joins TRBV15 and TRBJ2-7, with TRBD2 matching 7 bases. Germline trimming cut 5 bases from V and 2 bases from J; bases unmatched to any gene: 6. The CDR3 runs 14 residues. Germline CDR1 and CDR2: LNHNV and YYDKDF (reference sequence). The CDR3 coding sequence is TGTGCCACCAGCTCAGCCGGGGGGACCTACGAGCAGTACTTC. The encoded protein is CATSSAGGTYEQYF.

This sequence joins TRBV27 and TRBJ1-1; TRBD1 is a possible D gene (5 bases). V lost 5 bases to trimming and J lost 8 bases, with 15 bases between them. CDR1 and CDR2 from the germline V gene are MNHEY and SMNVEV (reference sequence). This CDR3 contains 13 residues. Here the CDR3 reads CASSPLGPGEAFF. The CDR3 coding sequence is TGTGCCAGCAGTCCCCTGGGGCCGGGAGAAGCTTTCTTT.

The chain combines TRBV9 with TRBJ2-1; 12 nucleotides agree with TRBD2. Germline V lookup: CDR1 SGDLS, CDR2 YYNGEE. This CDR3 is 17 amino acids long. Unmatched junction bases numbered 13, after V lost 4 bases and J lost 8 bases. This CDR3 reads CASSLLLGLAGSDEQFF. The CDR3 DNA is TGTGCCAGCAGCTTACTCCTCGGACTAGCGGGATCGGATGAGCAGTTCTTC.

The chain couples TRBV27 to TRBJ1-4, with D perhaps TRBD1 (5 bases). Germline V gives CDR1 MNHEY, CDR2 SMNVEV (reference sequence). V lost 6 bases and J 6 bases, leaving 17 bases between the germline ends. This CDR3 is built from 15 residues. In nucleotides, the CDR3 is TGTGCCAGCAGCTTCCTCGGAGTGGGGGATGAAAAACTGTTTTTT. This sequence encodes CASSFLGVGDEKLFF.

The rearrangement joins TRBV25-1 to TRBJ1-3; 7 nucleotides match TRBD1. J lost 1 base, V lost 4 bases, and 4 bases had no gene match. CDR1 is MGHDK and CDR2 is SYGVNS in the germline V gene. The CDR3 loop spans 15 amino acids. DNA for the CDR3: TGTGCCAGCAGTGGACAGGGAACTTCTGGAAACACCATATATTTT. Its protein is CASSGQGTSGNTIYF.

The rearrangement joins TRBV11-2 to TRBJ1-4; a weak D match, TRBD1 (6 bases). Trimming pared 5 bases from V and 11 bases from J, leaving 24 bases between. Germline CDR1 SGHAT, CDR2 FQNNGV. The CDR3 loop spans 16 amino acids. CDR3 region: CASSDPAYLTGRKLFF. CDR3 nucleotide sequence: TGTGCCAGCAGCGATCCAGCTTATCTCACAGGGAGGAAACTGTTTTTT.

This clone was seen just once. The J gene is TRBJ1-1, the V gene TRBV11-2; 7 bases are a match to TRBD1. V dropped 2 bases and J dropped 1; count of bases not matched to a gene: 13. The CDR3 contains 18 residues. The germline V gene encodes CDR1 SGHAT and CDR2 FQNNGV. CDR3 residues: CASSLWSRSTGPNTEAFF. The DNA for the CDR3 is TGTGCCAGCAGCTTATGGAGCCGCTCGACAGGGCCGAACACTGAAGCTTTCTTT.

The chain joins TRBV6-4 to TRBJ2-1; D perhaps matches TRBD2 (7 bases). CDR1 and CDR2 from the germline V gene are MRHNA and SNTAGT. The ends were cut back, 6 bases at V and 6 bases at J, with 21 bases in the middle. The CDR3 has 16 residues. The CDR3 region has the DNA TGTGCCAGCAGCCGGGGGGCGGGAGATCAGTCCAATGAGCAGTTCTTC. Amino acid sequence: CASSRGAGDQSNEQFF.

The chain links TRBV6-1 to TRBJ2-2; 9 bases match TRBD1. The CDR3 extends over 15 amino acids. With 7 bases clipped from V and 5 bases from J, the junction kept 8 bases outside the gene matches. Germline lookup yields CDR1 MNHNS and CDR2 SASEGT. CDR3 residues: CASTNRGQYTGELFF. CDR3 DNA sequence: TGTGCCAGCACCAACAGGGGGCAATATACCGGGGAGCTGTTTTTT.

J is TRBJ2-1 and V is TRBV5-1; 8 bases agree with TRBD1. This CDR3 comprises 11 residues. Losses at the gene ends were 7 bases for V and 14 bases for J; bases not matched to a gene: 8. The germline V gene encodes CDR1 SGHRS and CDR2 YFSETQ. In DNA form, the CDR3 reads TGCGCCAGCGGCAAACCGGGACAGGAGTTCTTC. Amino acids: CASGKPGQEFF.

Worth noting for this clone: With a far larger clone one base away, a read error is the likely cause. V is TRBV5-1 and J is TRBJ2-1; D unresolved. This CDR3 region has 14 residues. The germline V gene encodes CDR1 SGHRS and CDR2 YFSETQ. CDR3 DNA sequence: TGCGCCAACAGCATTGAGGTGGGCCAGGATGAGCAGTTCTTC. It encodes CANSIEVGQDEQFF.

The gene calls are TRBV11-2 and TRBJ1-2; D may be TRBD1 (6 bases). Trimming removed 8 bases from V and 3 bases from J, with 16 bases in between. Germline values: CDR1 SGHAT, CDR2 FQNNGV. The CDR3 runs 14 residues. DNA for the CDR3: TGTGCCAGCCGTCCGCGAGGGGGAGACTATGGCTACACCTTC. Protein: CASRPRGGDYGYTF.

The V call is TRBV9, the J call TRBJ1-3, with 9 bases fitting TRBD1. J was trimmed by 0 bases and V by 3 bases; bases with no gene match: 4. CDR1 and CDR2 from the germline V gene are SGDLS and YYNGEE. This CDR3 has 16 residues. The CDR3 nucleotides are TGTGCCAGCAGCGCTGGACAGGGGTTCTCTGGAAACACCATATATTTT. Residues: CASSAGQGFSGNTIYF.